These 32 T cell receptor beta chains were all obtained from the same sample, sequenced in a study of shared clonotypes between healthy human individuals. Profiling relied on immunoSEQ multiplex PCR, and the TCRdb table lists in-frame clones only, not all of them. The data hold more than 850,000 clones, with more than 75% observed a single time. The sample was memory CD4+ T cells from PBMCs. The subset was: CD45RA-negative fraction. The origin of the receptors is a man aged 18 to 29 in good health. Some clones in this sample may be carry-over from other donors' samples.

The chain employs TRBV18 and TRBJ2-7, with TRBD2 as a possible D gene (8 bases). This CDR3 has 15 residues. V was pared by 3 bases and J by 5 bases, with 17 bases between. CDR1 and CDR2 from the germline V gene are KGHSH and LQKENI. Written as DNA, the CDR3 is TGTGCCAGCTCACCGACCGGGACTAGGGGGCACGAGCAGTACTTC. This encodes CASSPTGTRGHEQYF.

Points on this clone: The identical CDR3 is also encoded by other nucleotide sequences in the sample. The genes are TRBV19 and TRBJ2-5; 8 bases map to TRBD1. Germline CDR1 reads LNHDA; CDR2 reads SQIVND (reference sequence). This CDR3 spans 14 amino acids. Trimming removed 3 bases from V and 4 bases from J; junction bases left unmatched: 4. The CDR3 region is CASSIGTGLETQYF. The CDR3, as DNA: TGTGCCAGTAGTATCGGGACAGGCCTAGAGACCCAGTACTTC. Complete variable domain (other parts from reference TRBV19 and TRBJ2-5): DGGITQSPKYLFRKEGQNVTLSCEQNLNHDAMYWYRQDPGQGLRLIYYSQIVNDFQKGDIAEGYSVSREKKESFPLTVTSAQKNPTAFYLCASSIGTGLETQYFGPGTRLLVL.

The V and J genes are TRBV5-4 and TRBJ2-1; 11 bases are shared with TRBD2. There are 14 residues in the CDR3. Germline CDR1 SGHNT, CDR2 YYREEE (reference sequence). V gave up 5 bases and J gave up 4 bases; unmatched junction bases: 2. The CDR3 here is CASSGTSGYNEQFF. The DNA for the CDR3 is TGTGCCAGCAGTGGGACTAGCGGTTACAATGAGCAGTTCTTC. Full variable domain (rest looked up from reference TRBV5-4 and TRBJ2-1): ETGVTQSPTHLIKTRGQQVTLRCSSQSGHNTVSWYQQALGQGPQFIFQYYREEENGRGNFPPRFSGLQFPNYSSELNVNALELDDSALYLCASSGTSGYNEQFFGPGTRLTVL.

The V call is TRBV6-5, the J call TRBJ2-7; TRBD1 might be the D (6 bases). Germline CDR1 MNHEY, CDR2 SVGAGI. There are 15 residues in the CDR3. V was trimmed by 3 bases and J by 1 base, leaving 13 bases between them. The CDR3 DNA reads TGTGCCAGCAGTTATGGGGCAGGGGAATCCTACGAGCAGTACTTC. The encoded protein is CASSYGAGESYEQYF.

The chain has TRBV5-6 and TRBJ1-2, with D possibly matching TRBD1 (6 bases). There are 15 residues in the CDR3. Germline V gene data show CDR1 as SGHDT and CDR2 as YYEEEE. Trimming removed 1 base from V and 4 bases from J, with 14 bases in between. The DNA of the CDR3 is TGTGCCAGCAGCTTGCTAACGGGGGCCGGCTATGGCTACACCTTC. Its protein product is CASSLLTGAGYGYTF.

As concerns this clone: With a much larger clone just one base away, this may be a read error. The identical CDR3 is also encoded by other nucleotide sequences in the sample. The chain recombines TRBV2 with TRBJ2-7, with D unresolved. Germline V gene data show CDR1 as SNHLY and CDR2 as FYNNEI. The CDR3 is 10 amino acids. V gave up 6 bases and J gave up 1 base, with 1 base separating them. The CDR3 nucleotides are TGTGCCAGCAGATCCTACGAGCAGTACTTC. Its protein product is CASRSYEQYF.

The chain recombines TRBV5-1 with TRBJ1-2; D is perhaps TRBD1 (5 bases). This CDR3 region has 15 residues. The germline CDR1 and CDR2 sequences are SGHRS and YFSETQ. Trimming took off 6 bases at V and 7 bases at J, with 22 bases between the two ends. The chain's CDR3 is CASTDAVGGTGGYTF. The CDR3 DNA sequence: TGCGCCAGCACCGATGCCGTTGGAGGGACGGGTGGCTACACCTTC. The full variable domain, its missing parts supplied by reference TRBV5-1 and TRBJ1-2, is KAGVTQTPRYLIKTRGQQVTLSCSPISGHRSVSWYQQTPGQGLQFLFEYFSETQRNKGNFPGRFSGRQFSNSRSEMNVSTLELGDSALYLCASTDAVGGTGGYTFGSGTRLTVV.

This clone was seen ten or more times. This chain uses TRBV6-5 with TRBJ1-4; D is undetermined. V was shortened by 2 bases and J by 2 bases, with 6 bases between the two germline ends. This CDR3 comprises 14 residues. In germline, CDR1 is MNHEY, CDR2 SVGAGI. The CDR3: CASSYGGTNEKLFF. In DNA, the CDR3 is TGTGCCAGCAGTTACGGAGGCACTAATGAAAAACTGTTTTTT.

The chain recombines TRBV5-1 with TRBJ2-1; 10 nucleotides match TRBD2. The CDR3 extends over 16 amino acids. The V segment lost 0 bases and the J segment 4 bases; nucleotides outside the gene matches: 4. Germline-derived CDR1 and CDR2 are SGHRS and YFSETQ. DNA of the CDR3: TGCGCCAGCAGCTTGGCACCGGGACTAGCGTACAATGAGCAGTTCTTC. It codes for CASSLAPGLAYNEQFF.

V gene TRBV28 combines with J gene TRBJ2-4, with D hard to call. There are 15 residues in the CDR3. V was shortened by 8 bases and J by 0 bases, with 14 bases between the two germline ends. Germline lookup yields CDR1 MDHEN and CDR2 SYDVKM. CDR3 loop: CASGEVELAKNIQYF. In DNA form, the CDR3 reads TGTGCCAGCGGAGAGGTAGAGTTAGCCAAAAACATTCAGTACTTC.

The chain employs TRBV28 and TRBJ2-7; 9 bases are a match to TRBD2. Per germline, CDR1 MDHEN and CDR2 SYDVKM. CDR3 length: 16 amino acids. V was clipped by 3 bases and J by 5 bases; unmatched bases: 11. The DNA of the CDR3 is TGTGCCAGCAGTTTCCCAATAGCGGGAGCCATGGACGAGCAGTACTTC. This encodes CASSFPIAGAMDEQYF. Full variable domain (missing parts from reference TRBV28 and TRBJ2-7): DVKVTQSSRYLVKRTGEKVFLECVQDMDHENMFWYRQDPGLGLRLIYFSYDVKMKEKGDIPEGYSVSREKKERFSLILESASTNQTSMYLCASSFPIAGAMDEQYFGPGTRLTVT.

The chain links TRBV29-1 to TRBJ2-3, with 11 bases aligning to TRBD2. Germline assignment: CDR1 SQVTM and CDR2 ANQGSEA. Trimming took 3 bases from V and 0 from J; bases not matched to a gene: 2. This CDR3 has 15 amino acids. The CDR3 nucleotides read TGCAGCGTTGACGTAGCGGGAGGGAGCACAGATACGCAGTATTTT. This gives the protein CSVDVAGGSTDTQYF.

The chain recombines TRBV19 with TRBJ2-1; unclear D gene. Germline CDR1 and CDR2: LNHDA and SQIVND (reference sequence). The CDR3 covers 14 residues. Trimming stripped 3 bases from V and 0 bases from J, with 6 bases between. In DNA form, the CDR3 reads TGTGCCAGTAGTATTTACAGCTCCTACAATGAGCAGTTCTTC. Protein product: CASSIYSSYNEQFF. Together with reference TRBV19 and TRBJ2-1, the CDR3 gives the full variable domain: DGGITQSPKYLFRKEGQNVTLSCEQNLNHDAMYWYRQDPGQGLRLIYYSQIVNDFQKGDIAEGYSVSREKKESFPLTVTSAQKNPTAFYLCASSIYSSYNEQFFGPGTRLTVL.

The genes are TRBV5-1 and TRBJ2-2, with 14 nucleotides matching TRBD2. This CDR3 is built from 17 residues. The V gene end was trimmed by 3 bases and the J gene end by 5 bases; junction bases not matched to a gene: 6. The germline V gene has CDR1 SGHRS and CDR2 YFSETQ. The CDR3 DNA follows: TGCGCCAGCAGCTCGGGACTAGCGGGAGTAGGAACCGGGGAGCTGTTTTTT. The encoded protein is CASSSGLAGVGTGELFF.

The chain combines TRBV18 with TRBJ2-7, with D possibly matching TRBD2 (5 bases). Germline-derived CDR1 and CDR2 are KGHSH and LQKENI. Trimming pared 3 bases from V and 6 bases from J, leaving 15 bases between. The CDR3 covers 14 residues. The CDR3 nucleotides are TGTGCCAGCTCACCCGGCACCGTTCGGGGCGAGCAGTACTTC. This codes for CASSPGTVRGEQYF.

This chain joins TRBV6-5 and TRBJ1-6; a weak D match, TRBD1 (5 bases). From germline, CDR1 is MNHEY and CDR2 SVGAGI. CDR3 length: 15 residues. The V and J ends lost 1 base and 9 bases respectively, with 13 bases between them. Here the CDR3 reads CASSYLGVTGSPLHF. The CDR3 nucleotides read TGTGCCAGCAGTTACTTAGGGGTAACGGGTTCACCCCTCCACTTT.

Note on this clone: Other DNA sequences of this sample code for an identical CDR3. The CDR3 DNA follows: TGCGCCAGCAGCTTGGGACCGAACACCGGGGAGCTGTTTTTT. This sequence encodes CASSLGPNTGELFF. The V gene is TRBV5-1, the J gene TRBJ2-2; D gene ambiguous. Germline V gene sequence: CDR1 SGHRS, CDR2 YFSETQ. The V and J ends lost 0 bases and 0 bases respectively, with 3 bases between them. This CDR3 is built from 14 residues.

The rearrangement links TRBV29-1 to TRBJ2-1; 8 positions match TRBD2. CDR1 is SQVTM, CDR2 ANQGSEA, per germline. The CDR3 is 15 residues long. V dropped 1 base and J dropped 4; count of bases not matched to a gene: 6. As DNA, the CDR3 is TGCAGCGTTGAAGGACCCGGGACTAGATACAATGAGCAGTTCTTC. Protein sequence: CSVEGPGTRYNEQFF.

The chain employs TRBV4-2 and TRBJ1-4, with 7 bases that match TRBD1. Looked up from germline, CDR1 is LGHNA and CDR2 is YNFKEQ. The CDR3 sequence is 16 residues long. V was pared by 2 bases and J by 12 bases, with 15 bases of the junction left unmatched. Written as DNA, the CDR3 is TGTGCCAGCAGCCAATTCGGAGGACAGGCTGGACCTGAACTGTTTTTT. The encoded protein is CASSQFGGQAGPELFF.

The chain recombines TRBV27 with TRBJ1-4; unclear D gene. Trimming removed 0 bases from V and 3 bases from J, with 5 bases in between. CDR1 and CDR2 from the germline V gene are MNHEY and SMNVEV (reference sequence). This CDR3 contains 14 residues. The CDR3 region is CASSLSWANEKLFF. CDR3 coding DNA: TGTGCCAGCAGTTTATCGTGGGCTAATGAAAAACTGTTTTTT.

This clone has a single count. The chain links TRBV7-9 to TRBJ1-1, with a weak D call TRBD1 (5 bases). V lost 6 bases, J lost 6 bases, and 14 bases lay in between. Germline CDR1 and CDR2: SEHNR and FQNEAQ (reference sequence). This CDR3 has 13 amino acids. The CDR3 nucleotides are TGTGCCAGCAGTTCCCAGGGTCTGGCTGAAGCTTTCTTT. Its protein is CASSSQGLAEAFF.

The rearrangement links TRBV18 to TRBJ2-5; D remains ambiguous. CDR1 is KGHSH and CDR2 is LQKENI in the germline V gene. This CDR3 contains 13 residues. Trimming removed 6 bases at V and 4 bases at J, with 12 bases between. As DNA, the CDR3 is TGTGCCAGCTCCCGCTCCTTCGTAGAGACCCAGTACTTC. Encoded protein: CASSRSFVETQYF.

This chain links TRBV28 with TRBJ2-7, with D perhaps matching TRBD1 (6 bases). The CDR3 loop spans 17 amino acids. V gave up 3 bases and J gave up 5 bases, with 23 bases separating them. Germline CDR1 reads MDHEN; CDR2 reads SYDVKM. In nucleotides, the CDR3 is TGTGCCAGCAGTTTTACCCCGGGGACATCGAGGTTCCACGAGCAGTACTTC. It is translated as CASSFTPGTSRFHEQYF.

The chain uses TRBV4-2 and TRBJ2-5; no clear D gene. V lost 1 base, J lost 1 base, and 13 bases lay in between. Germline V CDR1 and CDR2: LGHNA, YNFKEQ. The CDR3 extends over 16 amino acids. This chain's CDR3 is CASSQGPPRLQETQYF. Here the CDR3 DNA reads TGTGCCAGCAGCCAAGGCCCTCCGCGGCTCCAAGAGACCCAGTACTTC.

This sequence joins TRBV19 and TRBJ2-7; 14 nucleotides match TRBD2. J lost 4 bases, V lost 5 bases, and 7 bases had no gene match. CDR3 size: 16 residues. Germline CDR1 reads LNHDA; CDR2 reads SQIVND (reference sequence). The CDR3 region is CASSPGLAGAYYEQYF. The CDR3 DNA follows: TGTGCCAGTAGTCCGGGACTAGCGGGAGCGTATTACGAGCAGTACTTC.

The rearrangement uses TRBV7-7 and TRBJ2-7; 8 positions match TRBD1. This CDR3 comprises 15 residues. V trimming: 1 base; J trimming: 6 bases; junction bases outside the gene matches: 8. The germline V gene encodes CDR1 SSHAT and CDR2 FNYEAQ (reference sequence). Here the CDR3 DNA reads TGTGCCAGCAGCTTAGACGTGACAGGGGTCGGCGAGCAGTACTTC. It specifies CASSLDVTGVGEQYF.

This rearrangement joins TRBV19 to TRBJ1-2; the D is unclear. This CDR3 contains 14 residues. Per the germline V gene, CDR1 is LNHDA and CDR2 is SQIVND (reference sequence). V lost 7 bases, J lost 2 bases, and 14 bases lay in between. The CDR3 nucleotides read TGTGCCAGTAACAGTCGGAACCTCAACTATGGCTACACCTTC. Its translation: CASNSRNLNYGYTF.

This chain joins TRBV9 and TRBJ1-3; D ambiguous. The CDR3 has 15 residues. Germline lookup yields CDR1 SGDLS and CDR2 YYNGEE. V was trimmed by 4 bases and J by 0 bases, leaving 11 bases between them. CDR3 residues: CASSNMELSGNTIYF. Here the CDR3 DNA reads TGTGCCAGCAGCAATATGGAACTCTCTGGAAACACCATATATTTT.

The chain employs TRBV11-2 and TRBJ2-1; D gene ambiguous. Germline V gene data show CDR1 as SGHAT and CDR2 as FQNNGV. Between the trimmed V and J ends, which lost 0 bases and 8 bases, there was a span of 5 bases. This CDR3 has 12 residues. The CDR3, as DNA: TGTGCCAGCAGCTTAGATCTTCATGAGCAGTTCTTC. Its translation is CASSLDLHEQFF.

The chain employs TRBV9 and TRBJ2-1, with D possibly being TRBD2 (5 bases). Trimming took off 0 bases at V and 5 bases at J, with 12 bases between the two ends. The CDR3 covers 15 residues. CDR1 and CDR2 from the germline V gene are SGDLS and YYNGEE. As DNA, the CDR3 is TGTGCCAGCAGCGTAGGTGCTACTAGGCACAATGAGCAGTTCTTC. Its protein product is CASSVGATRHNEQFF.

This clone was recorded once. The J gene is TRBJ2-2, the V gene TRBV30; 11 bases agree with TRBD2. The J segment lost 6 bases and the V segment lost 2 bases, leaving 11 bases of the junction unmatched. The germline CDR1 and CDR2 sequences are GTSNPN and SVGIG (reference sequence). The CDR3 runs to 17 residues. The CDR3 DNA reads TGTGCCTGGAGTCCCCCCCACCTAGCGGGAGGCCCCGGGGAGCTGTTTTTT. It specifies CAWSPPHLAGGPGELFF.

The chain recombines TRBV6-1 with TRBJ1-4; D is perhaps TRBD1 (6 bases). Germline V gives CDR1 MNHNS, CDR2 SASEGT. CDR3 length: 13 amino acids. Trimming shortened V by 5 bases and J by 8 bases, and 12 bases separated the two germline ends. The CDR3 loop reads CASSRDMEEKLFF. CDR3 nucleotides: TGTGCCAGCAGTAGGGACATGGAGGAAAAACTGTTTTTT.